Below are 10 T cell receptor beta chains sequenced from a single sample in a study of shared clonotypes between healthy human individuals. Some clones are missing from TCRdb's copy, which holds only in-frame ones; the method was immunoSEQ multiplex PCR. The profile shows 2 million to 2.5 million clones, 80% to 95% of them singletons. Sequences were obtained from naive CD4+ T cells from PBMCs. Subset of the sample: CD45RA+ positively selected. These TCRs come from a man aged 18 to 30 in good health. Some clones in this sample may be carry-over from other donors' samples.

This clone was detected only once. The chain couples TRBV7-9 to TRBJ2-6; D is perhaps TRBD1 or TRBD2 (5 bases each). Germline CDR1 is SEHNR and CDR2 is FQNEAQ (reference sequence). The CDR3 sequence is 17 residues long. The ends were cut back, 4 bases at V and 4 bases at J, with 17 bases in the middle. Here the CDR3 reads CASSWGRESGGANVLTF. The CDR3 nucleotides are TGTGCCAGCAGCTGGGGCCGCGAGTCGGGAGGGGCCAACGTCCTGACTTTC.

The J gene is TRBJ1-5, the V gene TRBV30; D gene uncertain. Germline V gene lookup returns CDR1 GTSNPN and CDR2 SVGIG (reference sequence). Trimming took off 3 bases at V and 7 bases at J, with 10 bases between the two ends. The CDR3 spans 12 residues. CDR3 region: CAWSPAGQPQHF. In nucleotides, the CDR3 is TGTGCCTGGAGCCCTGCAGGCCAGCCCCAGCATTTT.

This clone was observed once. The V gene is TRBV5-1, the J gene TRBJ2-3; 12 nucleotides align to TRBD1. The CDR3 contains 17 residues. Germline V gene sequence: CDR1 SGHRS, CDR2 YFSETQ. The ends lost 4 bases at V and 6 bases at J; junction bases unmatched: 12. This chain's CDR3 is CASSLAPGQGAFDTQYF. CDR3 bases: TGCGCCAGCAGCCTAGCCCCGGGACAGGGGGCCTTCGATACGCAGTATTTT.

V gene TRBV11-1 combines with J gene TRBJ2-2; D remains ambiguous. Looked up from germline, CDR1 is SGHAT and CDR2 is FQDESV (reference sequence). The CDR3 sequence is 16 residues long. The V end was cut by 7 bases, the J end by 7 bases, with 22 bases between. DNA of the CDR3: TGTGCCAGCACTCCATGGCAAACCCGGCAAGACGGGGAGCTGTTTTTT. Protein: CASTPWQTRQDGELFF.

Concerning this clone itself: The sample contains more than one DNA sequence encoding this CDR3. The chain carries TRBV5-1 and TRBJ2-1; TRBD2 aligns across 9 bases. J lost 4 bases, V lost 0 bases, and 5 bases had no gene match. The CDR3 contains 16 residues. The V gene's germline CDR1 is SGHRS and CDR2 YFSETQ. The CDR3 bases are TGCGCCAGCAGCTTGGACCCTAGCGGGACGTACAATGAGCAGTTCTTC. It codes for CASSLDPSGTYNEQFF.

This clone has just a few counts. Other DNA sequences from this sample encode an identical CDR3 as well. This rearrangement joins TRBV19 to TRBJ1-1; TRBD1 might be the D (5 bases). Germline V gene sequence: CDR1 LNHDA, CDR2 SQIVND (reference sequence). Trimming cost V 2 bases and J 5 bases, with 9 bases left between them. This CDR3 comprises 13 residues. The CDR3 DNA reads TGTGCCAGTAGTATACGGCAGGGAACTGAAGCTTTCTTT. Encoded protein: CASSIRQGTEAFF.

The chain carries TRBV5-6 and TRBJ2-6; possible D gene TRBD1, 6 bases. The CDR3 consists of 17 residues. V lost 2 bases to trimming and J lost 0 bases, with 12 bases between them. Germline V lookup: CDR1 SGHDT, CDR2 YYEEEE. The CDR3 DNA sequence: TGTGCCAGCAGCTTCTGGACAGCCCCCTCTGGGGCCAACGTCCTGACTTTC. Translating it yields CASSFWTAPSGANVLTF.

This chain connects TRBV27 to TRBJ1-1, with D perhaps matching TRBD1 (6 bases). Germline V lookup: CDR1 MNHEY, CDR2 SMNVEV (reference sequence). V was clipped by 5 bases and J by 5 bases, with 27 bases between them. The CDR3 loop spans 18 amino acids. The CDR3, as DNA: TGTGCCAGCAGTCCCCTGACAGGCGGGTCACTAGGAAAGACTGAAGCTTTCTTT. Its translation: CASSPLTGGSLGKTEAFF.

The chain combines TRBV6-5 with TRBJ2-7; D remains ambiguous. V lost 2 bases, J lost 5 bases, and 16 bases lay in between. CDR1 is MNHEY, CDR2 SVGAGI, per germline. CDR3 length equals 15 residues. The CDR3 nucleotides are TGTGCCAGCAGTTACAGGGAATTAAGGTTAAACGAGCAGTACTTC. Translating it yields CASSYRELRLNEQYF.

The chain carries TRBV7-3 and TRBJ2-3; 10 bases line up with TRBD1. V shed 1 base, J shed 6 bases, and the junction held 7 bases outside the gene matches. This CDR3 has 16 amino acids. Germline V gene sequence: CDR1 SGHTA, CDR2 FQGTGA. This chain's CDR3 is CASSLNPGTGADTQYF. CDR3 nucleotides: TGTGCCAGCAGCTTAAACCCTGGGACAGGGGCCGATACGCAGTATTTT.